Detailed here is one T cell receptor beta chain. Only in-frame clones appear in the TCRdb table, and some are missing; sequencing was by immunoSEQ multiplex PCR. The table has 210,000 or so clones, over 80% seen once; the top ten hold 1.5% to 2%. V was pared by 3 bases and J by 0 bases, with 12 bases between. Germline V gene sequence: CDR1 SGHAT, CDR2 FQNNGV. This CDR3 is built from 16 residues. This sample was taken from a study of control samples from healthy donors and cancer patients. This TCR derives from a man younger than 45 in good health. This chain uses TRBV11-2 with TRBJ2-4, with TRBD1 as a possible D gene (6 bases). Input material: blood. The CDR3 DNA reads as TGTGCCAGCAGCTTGGGGACAAGCTTAGCCAAAAACATTCAGTACTTC. Its translation is CASSLGTSLAKNIQYF.